The 26 T cell receptor beta chains below were found in one sample sequenced in a study of shared clonotypes between healthy human individuals. Data came from immunoSEQ multiplex PCR; TCRdb stores just in-frame clones and leaves some out. The sample lists 2 million to 2.5 million clones, approximately 95% occurring once. Sequencing was performed on naive CD4+ T cells sorted from blood. Subset defined: CD45RA+ positively selected. These receptors all come from a man aged 18 to 35 in good health.

The gene calls are TRBV28 and TRBJ2-1, with TRBD1 matching 10 bases. This CDR3 region has 15 residues. The germline CDR1 and CDR2 sequences are MDHEN and SYDVKM. The V gene end was trimmed by 3 bases and the J gene end by 8 bases; junction bases not matched to a gene: 7. The CDR3 nucleotides are TGTGCCAGCAGTTTTACGGGACAGGGGAGCCATGAGCAGTTCTTC. Its translation: CASSFTGQGSHEQFF.

The chain uses TRBV7-2 and TRBJ2-3; no firm D call. The ends were cut back, 5 bases at V and 6 bases at J, with 9 bases in the middle. The germline CDR1 and CDR2 sequences are SGHTA and FQGNSA. This CDR3 contains 12 residues. The DNA for the CDR3 is TGTGCCAGCAGCCCGATGCGGGATACGCAGTATTTT. This sequence encodes CASSPMRDTQYF.

J is TRBJ2-2 and V is TRBV11-3; D remains unclear. The CDR3 runs to 13 residues. Germline V gene data show CDR1 as SGHNT and CDR2 as YENEEA. V lost 0 bases and J 6 bases, leaving 5 bases between the germline ends. The CDR3 here is CASSLDTPGELFF. As DNA, the CDR3 is TGTGCCAGCAGCTTAGACACACCCGGGGAGCTGTTTTTT.

This chain joins TRBV7-8 and TRBJ2-5; 10 nucleotides agree with TRBD2. The ends lost 0 bases at V and 1 base at J; junction bases unmatched: 2. The CDR3 contains 16 residues. The germline CDR1 and CDR2 sequences are SGHVS and FQNEAQ. CDR3 loop: CASSLALAGAQETQYF. For the CDR3, the DNA is TGTGCCAGCAGCTTAGCGCTAGCGGGAGCCCAAGAGACCCAGTACTTC.

The J gene is TRBJ2-2, the V gene TRBV30, with 15 bases matching TRBD2. Germline V gene data show CDR1 as GTSNPN and CDR2 as SVGIG (reference sequence). The CDR3 has 16 residues. Germline trimming cut 3 bases from V and 7 bases from J; bases unmatched to any gene: 6. The chain's CDR3 is CAWSPGLAGGVGELFF. CDR3 DNA: TGTGCCTGGAGCCCGGGACTAGCGGGAGGCGTCGGGGAGCTGTTTTTT.

The chain employs TRBV7-9 and TRBJ2-3, with unresolved D. This CDR3 region has 15 residues. In germline, CDR1 is SEHNR, CDR2 FQNEAQ (reference sequence). Between the trimmed V and J ends, which lost 7 bases and 6 bases, there was a span of 20 bases. CDR3 protein: CASTRTLLLSDTQYF. Written as DNA, the CDR3 is TGTGCCAGCACCCGAACTTTACTGCTTTCGGATACGCAGTATTTT.

The chain is built from TRBV6-1 and TRBJ1-5; a weak D match, TRBD1 (5 bases). Germline loops: CDR1 MNHNS, CDR2 SASEGT. This CDR3 has 14 amino acids. V was shortened by 3 bases and J by 0 bases, with 6 bases between the two germline ends. For the CDR3, the DNA is TGTGCCAGCAGTGAGACAGCTAGCAATCAGCCCCAGCATTTT. Translation gives CASSETASNQPQHF.

The chain is built from TRBV6-1 and TRBJ1-2; no clear D. The CDR3 runs 13 residues. Germline V lookup: CDR1 MNHNS, CDR2 SASEGT. V was trimmed by 8 bases and J by 4 bases, leaving 14 bases between them. CDR3 loop: CASYGSTIYGYTF. CDR3 coding DNA: TGTGCCAGCTATGGGTCAACGATCTATGGCTACACCTTC.

The rearrangement links TRBV4-3 to TRBJ2-1, with 14 bases identical to TRBD2. Germline CDR1 and CDR2: LGHNA and YSLEER. Germline trimming cut 4 bases from V and 1 base from J; bases unmatched to any gene: 12. The CDR3 runs 20 residues. Here the CDR3 reads CASSPRRGLAGASSYNEQFF. CDR3 DNA: TGCGCCAGCAGCCCGCGACGGGGACTAGCGGGAGCTTCTTCCTACAATGAGCAGTTCTTC.

The chain employs TRBV6-1 and TRBJ1-2; possible D gene TRBD1, 5 bases. The germline V and J ends were trimmed by 10 bases and 1 base, with 16 bases remaining between them. CDR1 is MNHNS and CDR2 is SASEGT in the germline V gene. CDR3 length equals 14 residues. For the CDR3, the DNA is TGTGCCACCGTGACCACAGGAATTAACTATGGCTACACCTTC. Its protein is CATVTTGINYGYTF.

The CDR3 DNA reads as TGTGCCAGCAGCTTATTGACGACCTCGAACACTGAAGCTTTCTTT. This gives the protein CASSLLTTSNTEAFF. The chain carries TRBV7-2 and TRBJ1-1; D remains ambiguous. Germline V gene data show CDR1 as SGHTA and CDR2 as FQGNSA. The ends were cut back, 2 bases at V and 1 base at J, with 11 bases in the middle. The CDR3 has 15 amino acids.

This clone was recorded only once. The genes are TRBV5-5 and TRBJ2-5; 8 bases line up with TRBD1. Germline assignment: CDR1 SGHKS and CDR2 YYEKEE (reference sequence). Losses at the gene ends were 0 bases for V and 1 base for J; bases not matched to a gene: 2. This CDR3 is built from 15 residues. CDR3 residues: CASSLARGRQETQYF. The DNA of the CDR3 is TGTGCCAGCAGCTTGGCCAGGGGGCGCCAAGAGACCCAGTACTTC. The full variable domain, in which reference TRBV5-5 and TRBJ2-5 provide the parts outside the CDR3, is DAGVTQSPTHLIKTRGQQVTLRCSPISGHKSVSWYQQVLGQGPQFIFQYYEKEERGRGNFPDRFSARQFPNYSSELNVNALLLGDSALYLCASSLARGRQETQYFGPGTRLLVL.

In its sample, this clone was seen once. The chain employs TRBV7-2 and TRBJ2-2; D uncertain. This CDR3 is built from 15 residues. Germline V gene sequence: CDR1 SGHTA, CDR2 FQGNSA. V lost 1 base to trimming and J lost 3 bases, with 9 bases between them. CDR3 DNA sequence: TGTGCCAGCAGCTTAGGCCTCCGAGACACCGGGGAGCTGTTTTTT. Residues: CASSLGLRDTGELFF. Full variable domain (outside the CDR3, taken from reference TRBV7-2 and TRBJ2-2): GAGVSQSPSNKVTEKGKDVELRCDPISGHTALYWYRQSLGQGLEFLIYFQGNSAPDKSGLPSDRFSAERTGGSVSTLTIQRTQQEDSAVYLCASSLGLRDTGELFFGEGSRLTVL.

The chain combines TRBV2 with TRBJ1-2, with 8 bases matching TRBD1. The ends lost 1 base at V and 5 bases at J; junction bases unmatched: 6. Germline V gives CDR1 SNHLY, CDR2 FYNNEI. The CDR3 spans 15 residues. CDR3 nucleotide sequence: TGTGCCAGCAGTGAAGAGGACAGGGCTGGGTATGGCTACACCTTC. This gives the protein CASSEEDRAGYGYTF.

CDR3 coding DNA: TGTGCCAGCAGCTCGAAAAACAAGGTTTATAATTCACCCCTCCACTTT. The encoded protein is CASSSKNKVYNSPLHF. The chain is built from TRBV13 and TRBJ1-6; D is uncertain. CDR3 length: 16 amino acids. CDR1 is PRHDT and CDR2 is FYEKMQ in the germline V gene (reference sequence). V was pared by 4 bases and J by 4 bases, with 14 bases between.

The CDR3 here is CAWSVLGGQGRYEQYF. DNA of the CDR3: TGTGCCTGGAGTGTACTTGGGGGGCAGGGTAGATACGAGCAGTACTTC. This sequence joins TRBV30 and TRBJ2-7; D is perhaps TRBD1 or TRBD2 (6 bases each). Trimming removed 0 bases at V and 4 bases at J, with 19 bases between. CDR1 is GTSNPN, CDR2 SVGIG, per germline (reference sequence). This CDR3 has 16 residues.

This chain connects TRBV28 to TRBJ2-3; weak D call: TRBD2 (5 bases). The germline CDR1 and CDR2 sequences are MDHEN and SYDVKM. The ends were cut back, 5 bases at V and 2 bases at J, with 8 bases in the middle. The CDR3 covers 13 residues. CDR3 nucleotides: TGTGCCAGCAGTGGGCGGGCCACAGATACGCAGTATTTT. As protein: CASSGRATDTQYF.

This clone occurred once. The sample carries other DNA sequences with the same CDR3. The rearrangement uses TRBV6-5 and TRBJ1-4; D might be TRBD1 (6 bases). Germline-derived CDR1 and CDR2 are MNHEY and SVGAGI. Trimming stripped 0 bases from V and 8 bases from J, with 13 bases between. The length of the CDR3 is 15 residues. The CDR3 DNA reads TGTGCCAGCAGTTACTCGAGCAGGGGAGGGGAAAAACTGTTTTTT. Amino acids: CASSYSSRGGEKLFF.

This chain connects TRBV29-1 to TRBJ2-5; D not resolved. CDR1 SQVTM and CDR2 ANQGSEA come from the germline V gene. V lost 1 base and J lost 4, with 13 bases in between. The length of the CDR3 is 14 residues. The CDR3 loop is CSVEGASWTETQYF. The DNA of the CDR3 is TGCAGCGTTGAAGGGGCCTCTTGGACAGAGACCCAGTACTTC.

On this clone: Additional DNA sequences in this sample encode the identical CDR3. The CDR3 is CASSFYTGELFF. Here the CDR3 DNA reads TGTGCCAGCAGTTTTTACACCGGGGAGCTGTTTTTT. The chain joins TRBV27 to TRBJ2-2; the D is unclear. The CDR3 is made up of 12 amino acids. Germline CDR1 and CDR2: MNHEY and SMNVEV (reference sequence). V gave up 3 bases and J gave up 3 bases, with 2 bases separating them.

The genes are TRBV30 and TRBJ1-1; D not certain. Germline loops: CDR1 GTSNPN, CDR2 SVGIG (reference sequence). The V end lost 3 bases, the J end lost 1 base, and 9 bases lay between the germline ends. The CDR3 sequence is 13 residues long. CDR3 in DNA: TGTGCCTGGAGACGGGCATCGAACACTGAAGCTTTCTTT. Residues: CAWRRASNTEAFF.

Note on this clone: Different DNA sequences within this sample yield the same CDR3. J is TRBJ2-1 and V is TRBV6-5, with 10 bases that match TRBD2. With V trimmed by 6 bases and J by 5 bases, 4 bases remained unmatched. CDR1 is MNHEY, CDR2 SVGAGI, per germline. CDR3 size: 14 residues. The CDR3 region has the DNA TGTGCCAGCAGCCCAGGACTAGCGGACAATGAGCAGTTCTTC. Its translation is CASSPGLADNEQFF.

The chain joins TRBV5-1 to TRBJ2-1, with TRBD1 matching over 7 bases. Germline assignment: CDR1 SGHRS and CDR2 YFSETQ. V lost 4 bases to trimming and J lost 4 bases; unmatched junction nucleotides: 14. This CDR3 is built from 17 residues. The CDR3, as DNA: TGCGCCAGCAGCGACGGAAAGCCGGACAGGCTTTACAATGAGCAGTTCTTC. Translated, it gives CASSDGKPDRLYNEQFF.

The chain couples TRBV30 to TRBJ1-1; D gene unclear. Germline V gene data show CDR1 as GTSNPN and CDR2 as SVGIG (reference sequence). Trimming cost V 2 bases and J 7 bases, with 11 bases left between them. The CDR3 contains 12 residues. CDR3 loop: CAWSLTGIEAFF. CDR3 DNA: TGTGCCTGGAGTCTAACCGGAATTGAAGCTTTCTTT.

The chain couples TRBV29-1 to TRBJ1-1; D gene unclear. Germline values: CDR1 SQVTM, CDR2 ANQGSEA. With 5 bases removed from V and 0 bases from J, the gap between germline ends came to 13 bases. This CDR3 is built from 14 residues. The CDR3 reads CSVRDSRLNTEAFF. The CDR3 DNA is TGCAGCGTTCGTGATAGCAGGTTGAACACTGAAGCTTTCTTT.

The chain combines TRBV4-2 with TRBJ2-3, with 11 bases fitting TRBD2. Looked up from germline, CDR1 is LGHNA and CDR2 is YNFKEQ. V was clipped by 1 base and J by 2 bases; unmatched bases: 11. The CDR3 contains 19 residues. CDR3 loop: CASSQVALAGGAFTDTQYF. Here the CDR3 DNA reads TGTGCCAGCAGCCAAGTCGCCCTAGCGGGGGGCGCATTCACAGATACGCAGTATTTT.